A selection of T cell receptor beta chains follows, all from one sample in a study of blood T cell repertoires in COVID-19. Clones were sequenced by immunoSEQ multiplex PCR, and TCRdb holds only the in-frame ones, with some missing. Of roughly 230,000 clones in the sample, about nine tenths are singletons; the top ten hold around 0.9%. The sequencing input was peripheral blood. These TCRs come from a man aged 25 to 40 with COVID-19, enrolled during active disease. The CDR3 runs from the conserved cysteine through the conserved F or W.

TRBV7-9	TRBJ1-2	CASRPTGFENGYTF
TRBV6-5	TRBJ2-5	CASSYSPTSGRETQYF
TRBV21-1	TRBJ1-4	CASSFGPGDFNEKLFF
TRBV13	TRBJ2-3	CASSPGSGGPMDTQYF
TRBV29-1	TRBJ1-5	CSAGDRGQPQHF
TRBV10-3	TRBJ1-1	CAISDRQGKTEAFF
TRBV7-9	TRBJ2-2	CASSYGDRYPGELFF
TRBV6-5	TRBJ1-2	CASSYRPPGQGHGYTF
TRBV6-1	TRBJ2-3	CASSEVERLASYF
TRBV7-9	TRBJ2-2	CASSLHGMPGELFF
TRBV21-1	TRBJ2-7	CASSPRDRCYEQYF
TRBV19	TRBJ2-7	CASSIVGSYEQYF
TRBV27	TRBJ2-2	CASSSYSGHRNTGELFF
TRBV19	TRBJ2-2	CASKLADNTGELFF
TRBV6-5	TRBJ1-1	CASRLTDMTSEAFF
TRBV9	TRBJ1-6	CASSKVASNSPLHF
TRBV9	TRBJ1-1	CASSVGSSSGTEAFF
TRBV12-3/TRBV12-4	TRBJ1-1	CASSQQGRGEAFF
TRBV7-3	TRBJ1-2	CASSLEARGGYTF
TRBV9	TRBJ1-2	CASSDRQGYEDGGYTF
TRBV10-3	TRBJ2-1	CAISESLAGGNNEQFF
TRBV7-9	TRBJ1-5	CASSLEADQPQHF
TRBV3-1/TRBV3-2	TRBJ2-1	CASSQYRRADSYNEQFF
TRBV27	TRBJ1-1	CASSPVRTGSSLNQNTEAFF
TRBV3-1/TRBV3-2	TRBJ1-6	CASSQDRQESPLHF
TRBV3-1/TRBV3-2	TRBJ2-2	CASSPVGQGRPGELFF
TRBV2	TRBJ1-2	CARSLPGTSSNYGYTF
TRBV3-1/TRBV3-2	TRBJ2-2	CASSQESGLAGSGELFF
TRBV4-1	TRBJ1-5	CASSQEAGGADKGQPQHF
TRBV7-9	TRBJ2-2	CASSLAQGSIGELFF
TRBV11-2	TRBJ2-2	CASSSRLSSGGSTGELFF
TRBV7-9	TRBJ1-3	CASSLEELNTIYF
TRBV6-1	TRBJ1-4	CASSERGTGGGEKLFF
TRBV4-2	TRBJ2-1	CASSQAGLGAGVEQFF
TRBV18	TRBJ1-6	CASSPQGDNSPLHF
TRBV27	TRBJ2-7	CASSLRGSDEQYF